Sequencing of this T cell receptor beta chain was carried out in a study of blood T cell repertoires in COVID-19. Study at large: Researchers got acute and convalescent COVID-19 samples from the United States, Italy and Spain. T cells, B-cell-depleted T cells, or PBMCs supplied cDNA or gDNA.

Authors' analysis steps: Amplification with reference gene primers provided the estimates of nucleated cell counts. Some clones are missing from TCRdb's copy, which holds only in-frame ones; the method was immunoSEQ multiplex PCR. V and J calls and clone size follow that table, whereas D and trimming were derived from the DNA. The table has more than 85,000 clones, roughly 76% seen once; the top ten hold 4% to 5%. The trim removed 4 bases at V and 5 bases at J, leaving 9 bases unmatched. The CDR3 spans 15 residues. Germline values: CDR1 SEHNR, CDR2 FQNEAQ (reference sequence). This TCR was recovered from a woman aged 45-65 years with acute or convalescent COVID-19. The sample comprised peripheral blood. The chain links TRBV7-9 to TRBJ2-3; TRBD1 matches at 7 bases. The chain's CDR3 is CASSSWDSSGDTQYF. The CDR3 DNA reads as TGTGCCAGCAGCTCATGGGACAGCTCTGGAGATACGCAGTATTTT.